The 5 T cell receptor beta chains in this list originate from one sample, sequenced in a study of control samples from healthy donors and cancer patients. Generated by immunoSEQ multiplex PCR, the TCRdb table keeps only in-frame clones and is missing some. The sample contains 150,000 to 200,000 clones, 88% of which appear only once. Sequenced input: blood. The receptors here all came from a man between 18 and 35 years old in good health.

The V call is TRBV27, the J call TRBJ1-6; TRBD1 agrees at 8 bases. There are 16 residues in the CDR3. J gave up 3 bases and V 4 bases, and 5 bases lay outside the gene matches. CDR1 is MNHEY and CDR2 is SMNVEV in the germline V gene (reference sequence). The CDR3 nucleotides read TGTGCCAGCAGTTCCCTAGGGACAGGCTATAATTCACCCCTCCACTTT. Residues: CASSSLGTGYNSPLHF.

The V call is TRBV6-4, the J call TRBJ2-3, with 12 bases aligning to TRBD2. CDR3 length equals 15 residues. Germline-derived CDR1 and CDR2 are MRHNA and SNTAGT. The trim removed 4 bases at V and 1 base at J, leaving 0 bases unmatched. The DNA of the CDR3 is TGTGCCAGCAGTGCTAGCGGGGGGGGCACAGATACGCAGTATTTT. This gives the protein CASSASGGGTDTQYF.

The V gene is TRBV28, the J gene TRBJ1-2, with D maybe TRBD1 (5 bases). The CDR3 consists of 12 residues. Deletions cut 6 bases from V and 6 bases from J, with 11 bases between. Germline CDR1 MDHEN, CDR2 SYDVKM. The CDR3 DNA is TGTGCCAGCAGCTGGGAGGGGAATGGCTACACCTTC. Its protein product is CASSWEGNGYTF.

The chain links TRBV11-3 to TRBJ1-2; 7 nucleotides align to TRBD1. Trimming took 3 bases from V and 8 from J; bases not matched to a gene: 9. The CDR3 consists of 14 residues. In germline, CDR1 is SGHNT, CDR2 YENEEA. The CDR3 nucleotides read TGTGCCAGCAGCTTGAATGCGGCAGGGGGGGGCTACACCTTC. As protein: CASSLNAAGGGYTF. Full variable domain (outside the CDR3, taken from reference TRBV11-3 and TRBJ1-2): EAGVVQSPRYKIIEKKQPVAFWCNPISGHNTLYWYLQNLGQGPELLIRYENEEAVDDSQLPKDRFSAERLKGVDSTLKIQPAELGDSAVYLCASSLNAAGGGYTFGSGTRLTVV.

This clone was recorded only once. The J gene is TRBJ1-1, the V gene TRBV5-1; D unclear. V shed 4 bases and J shed 4 bases, with 8 bases lying between them. This CDR3 is 12 amino acids long. Looked up from germline, CDR1 is SGHRS and CDR2 is YFSETQ. As DNA, the CDR3 is TGCGCCAGCAGCCCCCGGTCCACTGAAGCTTTCTTT. Protein: CASSPRSTEAFF.